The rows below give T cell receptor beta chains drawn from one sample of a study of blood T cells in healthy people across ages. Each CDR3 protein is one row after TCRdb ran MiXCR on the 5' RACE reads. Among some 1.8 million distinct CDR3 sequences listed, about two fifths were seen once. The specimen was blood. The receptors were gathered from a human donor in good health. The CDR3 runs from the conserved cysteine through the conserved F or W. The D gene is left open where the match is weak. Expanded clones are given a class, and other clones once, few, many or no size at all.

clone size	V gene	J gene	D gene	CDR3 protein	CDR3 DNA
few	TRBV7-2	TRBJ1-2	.	CASSLYSIGPEGGYTF	TGTGCCAGCAGCTTATACTCCATCGGCCCGGAGGGTGGCTACACCTTC
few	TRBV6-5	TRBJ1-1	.	CASKGVNTEAFF	TGTGCCAGCAAAGGGGTGAACACTGAAGCTTTCTTT
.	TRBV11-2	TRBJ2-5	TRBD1	CASSPTGAMEQYF	TGTGCCAGCAGCCCGACAGGGGCGATGGAGCAGTACTTC
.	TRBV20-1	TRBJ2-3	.	CSATPGFGIQNTQYF	TGCAGTGCTACACCAGGGTTTGGGATACAGAATACGCAGTATTTT
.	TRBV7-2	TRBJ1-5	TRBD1	CASSLVGGQGVWAQHF	TGTGCCAGCAGCTTAGTAGGCGGACAGGGAGTCTGGGCCCAGCATTTT
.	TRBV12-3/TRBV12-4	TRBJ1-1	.	CASSSRLNTEAFF	TGTGCCAGCAGTTCGCGATTAAACACTGAAGCTTTCTTT
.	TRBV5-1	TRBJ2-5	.	CASSLIDQETQYF	TGCGCCAGCAGCTTGATCGACCAAGAGACCCAGTACTTC
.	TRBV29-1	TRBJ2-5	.	CSVHSPGVETQYF	TGCAGCGTTCATAGCCCAGGGGTAGAGACCCAGTACTTC
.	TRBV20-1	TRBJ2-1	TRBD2	CSARVLGGSGGYNEQFF	TGCAGTGCTAGAGTATTGGGGGGGAGCGGGGGCTACAATGAGCAGTTCTTC
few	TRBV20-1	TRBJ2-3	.	CSASPLNTDTQYF	TGCAGTGCTAGTCCCCTGAATACAGATACGCAGTATTTT
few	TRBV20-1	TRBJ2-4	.	CSAIRDGAKNIQYF	TGCAGTGCCATACGGGACGGAGCCAAAAACATTCAGTACTTC
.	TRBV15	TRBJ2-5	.	CATSRIREANEQYF	TGTGCCACCAGCAGAATCAGGGAGGCCAATGAGCAGTACTTC
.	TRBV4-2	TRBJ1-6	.	CASSQDVAGSSYNSPLHF	TGTGCCAGCAGCCAAGACGTGGCTGGGAGCTCCTATAATTCACCCCTCCACTTT
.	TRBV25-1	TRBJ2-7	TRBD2	CASSTPPLAGGSYEQYF	TGTGCCAGCAGTACGCCACCTCTAGCGGGGGGGTCTTACGAGCAGTACTTC
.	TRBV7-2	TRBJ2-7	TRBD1	CTSSFPRRGQYEQYF	TGTACCAGCAGCTTCCCCCGCAGGGGGCAATACGAGCAGTACTTC
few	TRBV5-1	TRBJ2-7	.	CASSPDGDTYEQYF	TGCGCCAGCAGCCCCGACGGGGACACCTACGAGCAGTACTTC
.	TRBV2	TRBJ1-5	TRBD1	CASSQSWTGSYQHF	TGTGCCAGCAGCCAATCTTGGACAGGGAGTTACCAGCATTTT
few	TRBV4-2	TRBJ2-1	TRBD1	CASSQVGTGRNEQFF	TGTGCCAGCAGCCAAGTAGGGACAGGGCGGAATGAGCAGTTCTTC
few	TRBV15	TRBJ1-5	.	CATSRGWVLADNSNQPQHF	TGTGCCACCAGCAGAGGATGGGTATTAGCGGACAATAGCAATCAGCCCCAGCATTTT
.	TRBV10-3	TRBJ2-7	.	CAISGYATDLLDEQYF	TGTGCCATCAGTGGTTACGCTACGGATCTGCTCGACGAGCAGTACTTC
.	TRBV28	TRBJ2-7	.	CASSLRLRVYEQYF	TGTGCCAGCAGTTTAAGGCTAAGGGTTTACGAGCAGTACTTC
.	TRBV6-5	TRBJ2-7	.	CASSYSHGSYERYF	TGTGCCAGCAGTTACTCCCACGGGTCCTACGAGCGGTACTTC
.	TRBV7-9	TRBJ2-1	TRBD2	CASSPWIAGSNEQFF	TGTGCCAGCAGCCCATGGATAGCGGGGAGCAATGAGCAGTTCTTC
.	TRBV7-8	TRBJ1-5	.	CASSLERNNQPQHF	TGTGCCAGCAGCTTAGAACGGAATAATCAGCCCCAGCATTTT
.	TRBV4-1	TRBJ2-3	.	CASSQEMTAVPDTQYF	TGCGCCAGCAGCCAAGAAATGACGGCGGTTCCAGATACGCAGTATTTT
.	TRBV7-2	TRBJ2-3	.	CASSLEARGDTQYF	TGTGCCAGCAGCTTAGAGGCCAGGGGAGATACGCAGTATTTT
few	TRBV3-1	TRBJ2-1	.	CASSQDPHYNEQFF	TGTGCCAGCAGCCAAGATCCCCATTACAATGAGCAGTTCTTC
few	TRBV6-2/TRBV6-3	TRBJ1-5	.	CASSYGSIRLNQPQHF	TGTGCCAGCAGTTATGGCAGCATTCGCCTCAATCAGCCCCAGCATTTT
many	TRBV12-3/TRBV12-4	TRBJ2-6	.	CASSSWGHYSGANVLTF	TGTGCCAGCAGTTCATGGGGCCATTACTCTGGGGCCAACGTCCTGACTTTC
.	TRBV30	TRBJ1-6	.	CARVAQGHRTLHF	TGTGCTCGGGTAGCACAGGGCCATCGGACCCTCCACTTT
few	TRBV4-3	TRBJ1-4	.	CASSQRQGTFEKLFF	TGCGCCAGCAGCCAGAGGCAGGGGACATTTGAAAAACTGTTTTTT
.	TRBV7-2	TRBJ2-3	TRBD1	CASSSGGGQGFADTQYF	TGTGCCAGCAGCTCCGGTGGGGGACAGGGGTTCGCAGATACGCAGTATTTT
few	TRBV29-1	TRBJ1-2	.	CSVLEANYGYTF	TGCAGCGTTTTAGAAGCTAACTATGGCTACACCTTC
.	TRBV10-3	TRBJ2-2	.	CAAGDTADTGELFF	TGTGCCGCCGGTGACACCGCGGACACCGGGGAGCTGTTTTTT
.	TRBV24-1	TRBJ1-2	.	CATSVPGDYGYTF	TGTGCCACCAGTGTCCCAGGGGACTATGGCTACACCTTC
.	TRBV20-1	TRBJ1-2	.	CSARGGRGRVYGYTF	TGCAGTGCTAGGGGGGGACGGGGTCGGGTCTATGGCTACACCTTC
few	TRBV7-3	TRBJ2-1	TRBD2	CASSPRGLVNEQFF	TGTGCCAGCAGCCCGCGGGGACTAGTCAATGAGCAGTTCTTC
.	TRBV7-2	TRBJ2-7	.	CASSLALGYGNEQYF	TGTGCCAGCAGCTTAGCGCTTGGGTATGGAAACGAGCAGTACTTC
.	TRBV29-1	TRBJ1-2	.	CSVDDRTSNYGYTF	TGCAGCGTTGACGACAGAACCTCTAACTATGGCTACACCTTC
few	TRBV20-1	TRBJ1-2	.	CSARVTNSLYGYTF	TGCAGTGCTAGAGTAACCAATAGCCTCTATGGCTACACCTTC
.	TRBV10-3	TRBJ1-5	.	CAISDGGGQPQHF	TGTGCCATCAGTGACGGGGGAGGCCAGCCCCAGCATTTT
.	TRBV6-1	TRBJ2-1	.	CAGRGVYTSWDNEQFF	TGTGCCGGCAGAGGGGTTTACACCAGTTGGGACAATGAGCAGTTCTTC
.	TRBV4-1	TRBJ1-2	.	CASSQPDYGHTF	TGCGCCAGCAGCCAACCCGACTATGGCCACACCTTC
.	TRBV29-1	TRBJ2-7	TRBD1	CSGRDRSYNEQYF	TGCAGCGGCCGGGACAGGAGCTACAATGAGCAGTACTTC
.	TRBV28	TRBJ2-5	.	CASVGGTQETQYF	TGTGCCAGCGTTGGCGGAACGCAAGAGACCCAGTACTTC
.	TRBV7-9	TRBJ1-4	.	CASRPWGGATGPNEKLFF	TGTGCCAGCAGACCGTGGGGAGGGGCGACGGGGCCTAATGAAAAACTGTTTTTT
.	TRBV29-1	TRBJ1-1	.	CSAMTVNTEAFF	TGCAGCGCAATGACGGTGAACACTGAAGCTTTCTTT
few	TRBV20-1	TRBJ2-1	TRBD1	CSATPGGSYNEQFF	TGCAGTGCTACTCCAGGGGGCTCCTACAATGAGCAGTTCTTC
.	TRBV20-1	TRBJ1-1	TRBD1	CSAHTGQGVRAFF	TGCAGTGCGCATACTGGACAGGGAGTAAGAGCTTTCTTT
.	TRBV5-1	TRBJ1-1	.	CASARGQGRTEAFF	TGCGCCAGCGCCCGGGGGCAGGGGAGGACTGAAGCTTTCTTT
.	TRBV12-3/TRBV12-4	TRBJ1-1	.	CASAGVTNTEAFF	TGTGCCAGCGCGGGGGTTACGAACACTGAAGCTTTCTTT
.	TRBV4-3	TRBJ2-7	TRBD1	CASGRDRLSYEQYF	TGCGCCAGCGGCCGGGACAGACTATCCTACGAGCAGTACTTC
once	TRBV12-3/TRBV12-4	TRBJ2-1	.	CASRQQGSDEQFF	TGTGCCAGCAGACAACAGGGTTCAGATGAGCAGTTCTTC
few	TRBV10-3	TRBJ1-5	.	CAISESADDQPQHF	TGTGCCATCAGTGAGTCGGCAGATGATCAGCCCCAGCATTTT
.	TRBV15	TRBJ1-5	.	CATSRGTYSNQPQHF	TGTGCCACCAGCAGAGGAACTTATAGCAATCAGCCCCAGCATTTT